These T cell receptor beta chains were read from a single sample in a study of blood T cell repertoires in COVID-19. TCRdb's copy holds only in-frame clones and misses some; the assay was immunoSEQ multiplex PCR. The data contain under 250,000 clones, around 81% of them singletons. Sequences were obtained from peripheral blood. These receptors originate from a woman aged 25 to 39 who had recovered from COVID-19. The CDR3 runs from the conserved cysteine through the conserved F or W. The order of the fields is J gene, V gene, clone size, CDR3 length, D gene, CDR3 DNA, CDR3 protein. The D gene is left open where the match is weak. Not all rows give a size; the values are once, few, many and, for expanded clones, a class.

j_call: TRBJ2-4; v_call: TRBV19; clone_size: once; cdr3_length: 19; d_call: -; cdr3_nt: TGTGCCAGTAGCCCTAGGCCACAACGGGACTGGGAGGCCAAAAACATTCAGTACTTC; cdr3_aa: CASSPRPQRDWEAKNIQYF
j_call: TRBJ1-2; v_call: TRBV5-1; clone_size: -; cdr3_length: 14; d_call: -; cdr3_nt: TGCGCCAGCAGCCCCGCCGGTTTTAACTATGGCTACACCTTC; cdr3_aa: CASSPAGFNYGYTF
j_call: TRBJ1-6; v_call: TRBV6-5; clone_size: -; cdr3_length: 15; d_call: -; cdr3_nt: TGTGCCAGCAGCCTGACGGGGGTATATAATTCACCCCTCCACTTT; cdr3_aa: CASSLTGVYNSPLHF
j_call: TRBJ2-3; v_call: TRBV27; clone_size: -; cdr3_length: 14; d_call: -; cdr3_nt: TGTGCCAGCAGTTTATTGGGCAGCACAGATACGCAGTATTTT; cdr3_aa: CASSLLGSTDTQYF
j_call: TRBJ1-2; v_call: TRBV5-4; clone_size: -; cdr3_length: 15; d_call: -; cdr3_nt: TGTGCCAGCAAAAAACACAGGGAATTATACTATGGCTACACCTTC; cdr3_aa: CASKKHRELYYGYTF
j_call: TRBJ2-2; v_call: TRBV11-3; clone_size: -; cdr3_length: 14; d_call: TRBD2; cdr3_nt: TGTGCCAGCAGCTCAGCGGGGACGGGGAAACAACTGTTTTTT; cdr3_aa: CASSSAGTGKQLFF
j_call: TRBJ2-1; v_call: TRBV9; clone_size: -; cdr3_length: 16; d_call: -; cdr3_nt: TGTGCCAGCAGCGTAGCAGATGCGTGGGCCGGAGGGGAGCAGTTCTTC; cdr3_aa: CASSVADAWAGGEQFF
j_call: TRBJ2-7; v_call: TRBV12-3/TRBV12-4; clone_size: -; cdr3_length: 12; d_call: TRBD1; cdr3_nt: TGTGCCAGCAGTTATACAGGGGACGAGCAGTACTTC; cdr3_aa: CASSYTGDEQYF
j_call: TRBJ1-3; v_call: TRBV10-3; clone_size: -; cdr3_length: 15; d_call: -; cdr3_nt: TGTGCCATCAGTGAGTCGCAGGCTGAGGGAAACACCATATATTTT; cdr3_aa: CAISESQAEGNTIYF
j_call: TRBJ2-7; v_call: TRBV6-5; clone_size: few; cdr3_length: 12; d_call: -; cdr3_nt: TGTGCCAGCAGACAGTACTCCTACGAGCAGTACTTC; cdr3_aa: CASRQYSYEQYF
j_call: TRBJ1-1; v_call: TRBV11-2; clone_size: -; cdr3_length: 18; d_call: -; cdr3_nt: TGTGCCAGCAGCTCCTATGGGTGGAGTACGGCGATGAACACTGAAGCTTTCTTT; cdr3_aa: CASSSYGWSTAMNTEAFF
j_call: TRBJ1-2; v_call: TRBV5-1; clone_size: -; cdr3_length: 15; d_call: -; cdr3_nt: TGCGCCAGCAGCTTGGCCATAGGTAGCTCTTATGGCTACACCTTC; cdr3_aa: CASSLAIGSSYGYTF
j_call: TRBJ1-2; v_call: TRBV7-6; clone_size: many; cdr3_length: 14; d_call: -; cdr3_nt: TGTGCCAGCAGCTCTGGCGGGGACGCCTATGGCTACACCTTC; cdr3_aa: CASSSGGDAYGYTF
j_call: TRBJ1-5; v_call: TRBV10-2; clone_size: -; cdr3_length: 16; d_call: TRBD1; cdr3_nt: TGCGCCAGCCAGGACAGGGGGTGGTTCGGCAATCAGCCCCAGCATTTT; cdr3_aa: CASQDRGWFGNQPQHF
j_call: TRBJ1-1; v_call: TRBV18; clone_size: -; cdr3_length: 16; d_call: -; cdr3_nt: TGTGCCAGCTCACCAAGGACGGAGGAAATGAACACTGAAGCTTTCTTT; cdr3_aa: CASSPRTEEMNTEAFF
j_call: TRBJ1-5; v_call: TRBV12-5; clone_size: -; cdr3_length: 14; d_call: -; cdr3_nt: TGTGCTAGTGGTTTGGTAAACGGGGATCAGCCCCAGCATTTT; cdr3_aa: CASGLVNGDQPQHF
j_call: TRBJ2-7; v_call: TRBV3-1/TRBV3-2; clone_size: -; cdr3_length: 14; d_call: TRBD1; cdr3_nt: TGTGCCAGCAGCCCCGGACAGGGCGACTACGAGCAGTACTTC; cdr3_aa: CASSPGQGDYEQYF
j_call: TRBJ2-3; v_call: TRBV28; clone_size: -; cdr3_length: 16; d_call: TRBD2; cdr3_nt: TGTGCCAGCAGTCCACCGGGACTAGTAAAAACAGATACGCAGTATTTT; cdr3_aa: CASSPPGLVKTDTQYF
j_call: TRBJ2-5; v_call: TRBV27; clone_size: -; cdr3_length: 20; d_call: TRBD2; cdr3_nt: TGTGCCAGCAGACGCGTGGGACTAGCGGGACTAGAGAGGAGCCAAGAGACCCAGTACTTC; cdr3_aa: CASRRVGLAGLERSQETQYF
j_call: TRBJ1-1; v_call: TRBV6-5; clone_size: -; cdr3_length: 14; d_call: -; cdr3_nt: TGTGCCAGCAGCATGCAGGGCAGGGGCACTGAAGCTTTCTTT; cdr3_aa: CASSMQGRGTEAFF
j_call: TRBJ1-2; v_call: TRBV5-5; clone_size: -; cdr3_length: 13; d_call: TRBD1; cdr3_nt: TGTGCCAGCAGCTCCGGACAGGGAGGAGGCTACACCTTC; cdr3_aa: CASSSGQGGGYTF
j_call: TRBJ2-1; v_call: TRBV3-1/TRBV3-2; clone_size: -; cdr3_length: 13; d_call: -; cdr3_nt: TGTGCCAGCAGTGCCCTCGGTTACGATGAGCAGTTCTTC; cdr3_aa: CASSALGYDEQFF
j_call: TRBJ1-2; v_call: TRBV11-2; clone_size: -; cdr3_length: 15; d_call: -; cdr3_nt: TGTGCCAGCAGCCCTATCCGGGACACACCCTATGGCTACACCTTC; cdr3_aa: CASSPIRDTPYGYTF
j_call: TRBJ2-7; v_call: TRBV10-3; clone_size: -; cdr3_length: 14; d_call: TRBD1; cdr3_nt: TGTGCCATCAGTGAATCCGGGACAGATTACGAGCAGTACTTC; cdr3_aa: CAISESGTDYEQYF
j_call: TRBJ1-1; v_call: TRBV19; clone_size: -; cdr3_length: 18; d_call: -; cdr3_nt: TGTGCCAGTAGTATCACTTACTCCGGTCCCGGTCATAACACTGAAGCTTTCTTT; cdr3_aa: CASSITYSGPGHNTEAFF
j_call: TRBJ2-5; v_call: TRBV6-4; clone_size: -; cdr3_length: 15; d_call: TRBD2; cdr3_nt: TGTGCCAGCAGTGACACGGCGGGAGGGAAAGAGACCCAGTACTTC; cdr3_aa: CASSDTAGGKETQYF
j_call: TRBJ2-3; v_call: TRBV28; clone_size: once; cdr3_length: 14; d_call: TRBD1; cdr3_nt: TGTGCCAGCAGCCCGGGACAGCTCACAGATACGCAGTATTTT; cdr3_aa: CASSPGQLTDTQYF
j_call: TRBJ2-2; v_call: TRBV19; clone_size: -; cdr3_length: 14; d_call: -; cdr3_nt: TGTGCCAGTAGCCAGACAGGCGACACCGGGGAGCTGTTTTTT; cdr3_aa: CASSQTGDTGELFF